A selection of T cell receptor beta chains follows, all from one sample in a study of blood T cell repertoires in COVID-19. TCRdb's table, derived via immunoSEQ multiplex PCR, lists solely in-frame clones and lacks some. The data contain hundreds of thousands of clones, about 87% of them singletons. The sequencing input was PBMCs or T cells enriched from blood (not recorded which). These receptors were obtained from a woman under 30 who had recovered from COVID-19. The CDR3 runs from the conserved cysteine through the conserved F or W. Each record gives: clone size, D gene, J gene, V gene, CDR3 DNA, CDR3 protein. A D gene is named only where the DNA matches it firmly. Part of the rows lack a size; the others show once, few, many or a class for expanded clones.

clone_size: -; d_call: TRBD1; j_call: TRBJ2-5; v_call: TRBV7-7; cdr3_nt: TGTGCCAGCAGCATGGACAGGGGGCCGGAAGAGACCCAGTACTTC; cdr3_aa: CASSMDRGPEETQYF
clone_size: -; d_call: -; j_call: TRBJ2-7; v_call: TRBV10-2; cdr3_nt: TGCGCCAGCAGTGAGTCGTCGGGGATGGGTTACGAGCAGTACTTC; cdr3_aa: CASSESSGMGYEQYF
clone_size: once; d_call: TRBD1; j_call: TRBJ2-2; v_call: TRBV19; cdr3_nt: TGTGCCAGTAGTAGACAGGGTACGGACACCGGGGAGCTGTTTTTT; cdr3_aa: CASSRQGTDTGELFF
clone_size: -; d_call: -; j_call: TRBJ1-1; v_call: TRBV28; cdr3_nt: TGTGCCAGCAGTCAGAGACAGATGAACACTGAAGCTTTCTTT; cdr3_aa: CASSQRQMNTEAFF
clone_size: -; d_call: TRBD1; j_call: TRBJ2-6; v_call: TRBV4-2; cdr3_nt: TGTGCCAGCAGCCAAGAGGGACAGGGGTTTGGGGCCAACGTCCTGACTTTC; cdr3_aa: CASSQEGQGFGANVLTF
clone_size: many; d_call: TRBD1; j_call: TRBJ2-7; v_call: TRBV4-2; cdr3_nt: TGTGCCAGCAGCCATGTAATCGGGACAGGGGGCTACGAGCAGTACTTC; cdr3_aa: CASSHVIGTGGYEQYF
clone_size: -; d_call: TRBD1; j_call: TRBJ1-1; v_call: TRBV19; cdr3_nt: TGTGCCAGTACTTCCAGGGGGCGCGAGACTGAAGCTTTCTTT; cdr3_aa: CASTSRGRETEAFF
clone_size: -; d_call: TRBD1; j_call: TRBJ1-5; v_call: TRBV19; cdr3_nt: TGTGCCAGTAATTTTGGACAGGGGGGAATCCATAGCAATCAGCCCCAGCATTTT; cdr3_aa: CASNFGQGGIHSNQPQHF
clone_size: once; d_call: -; j_call: TRBJ1-1; v_call: TRBV19; cdr3_nt: TGTGCCAGTAGCGTCGGACAGAACACTGAAGCTTTCTTT; cdr3_aa: CASSVGQNTEAFF
clone_size: -; d_call: -; j_call: TRBJ1-3; v_call: TRBV5-5; cdr3_nt: TGTGCCAGCAGCTTGGCCGCTGGAAACACCATATATTTT; cdr3_aa: CASSLAAGNTIYF
clone_size: -; d_call: TRBD1; j_call: TRBJ2-2; v_call: TRBV5-1; cdr3_nt: TGCGCCAGCAGCTTGTACGACAGGGATACCGGGGAGCTGTTTTTT; cdr3_aa: CASSLYDRDTGELFF
clone_size: -; d_call: -; j_call: TRBJ2-3; v_call: TRBV7-2; cdr3_nt: TGTGCCAGCAGCTTAGTCGGGGGAATGGATACGCAGTATTTT; cdr3_aa: CASSLVGGMDTQYF
clone_size: -; d_call: -; j_call: TRBJ1-4; v_call: TRBV7-9; cdr3_nt: TGTGCCAGCAGCTCGGCACAGGGTTTTAATGAAAAACTGTTTTTT; cdr3_aa: CASSSAQGFNEKLFF
clone_size: -; d_call: -; j_call: TRBJ1-6; v_call: TRBV3-1/TRBV3-2; cdr3_nt: TGTGCCAGCAGCCAAGGAGTACAGAATTCACCCCTCCACTTT; cdr3_aa: CASSQGVQNSPLHF
clone_size: -; d_call: -; j_call: TRBJ2-1; v_call: TRBV20-1; cdr3_nt: TGCAGTGCTAGTCGCGGGATAGGGTACAATGAGCAGTTCTTC; cdr3_aa: CSASRGIGYNEQFF
clone_size: -; d_call: TRBD1; j_call: TRBJ2-1; v_call: TRBV6-2/TRBV6-3; cdr3_nt: TGTGCCAGCAGTTACCGGGACAGGGAGCAGTTCTTC; cdr3_aa: CASSYRDREQFF
clone_size: -; d_call: -; j_call: TRBJ1-5; v_call: TRBV7-9; cdr3_nt: TGTGCCAGCAGCCTGGGGGGGACCTTTGATCAGCCCCAGCATTTT; cdr3_aa: CASSLGGTFDQPQHF
clone_size: -; d_call: -; j_call: TRBJ1-5; v_call: TRBV7-6; cdr3_nt: TGTGCCAGCAGCTTAGGGCCAGGGAGGGCGAATCAGCCCCAGCATTTT; cdr3_aa: CASSLGPGRANQPQHF
clone_size: -; d_call: TRBD2; j_call: TRBJ2-2; v_call: TRBV10-1; cdr3_nt: TGCGCCAGCAGTGCCACGGGACCGGACGCGAGCGGGAGGTCCGTCACCGGGGAGCTGTTTTTT; cdr3_aa: CASSATGPDASGRSVTGELFF
clone_size: few; d_call: -; j_call: TRBJ1-6; v_call: TRBV20-1; cdr3_nt: TGCAGTGCTAGTCTGTCCAGTGGTTCACCCCTCCACTTT; cdr3_aa: CSASLSSGSPLHF
clone_size: -; d_call: -; j_call: TRBJ1-3; v_call: TRBV10-3; cdr3_nt: TGTGCCATCAGTCGAGTGGAGGTCCGCTCTGGAAACACCATATATTTT; cdr3_aa: CAISRVEVRSGNTIYF
clone_size: -; d_call: -; j_call: TRBJ1-4; v_call: TRBV4-3; cdr3_nt: TGCGCCAGCAGCCAAGATATCGGCCAGGGTAATGAAAAACTGTTTTTT; cdr3_aa: CASSQDIGQGNEKLFF
clone_size: -; d_call: TRBD1; j_call: TRBJ1-2; v_call: TRBV5-1; cdr3_nt: TGCGCCTCCCGGGATGCAGGGGGCTACGGCTACACCTTC; cdr3_aa: CASRDAGGYGYTF
clone_size: once; d_call: -; j_call: TRBJ1-5; v_call: TRBV7-2; cdr3_nt: TGTGCCAGCAGCTCCGAAGCAGGGTTTAATCAGCCCCAGCATTTT; cdr3_aa: CASSSEAGFNQPQHF
clone_size: -; d_call: -; j_call: TRBJ2-2; v_call: TRBV4-3; cdr3_nt: TGCGCCAGCAGCCAAGGAAACGCGGGGACCGGGGAGCTGTTTTTT; cdr3_aa: CASSQGNAGTGELFF
clone_size: -; d_call: TRBD1; j_call: TRBJ1-6; v_call: TRBV6-5; cdr3_nt: TGTGCCAGCACCCCATTACAGGGGGGAGGATCACCCCTCCACTTT; cdr3_aa: CASTPLQGGGSPLHF
clone_size: -; d_call: -; j_call: TRBJ1-2; v_call: TRBV19; cdr3_nt: TGTGCCAGTAGTATCCCAGGGTACTATGGCTACACCTTC; cdr3_aa: CASSIPGYYGYTF
clone_size: -; d_call: -; j_call: TRBJ2-3; v_call: TRBV28; cdr3_nt: TGTGCCAGCAGTTCATCACAGGGATGGGCAGATACGCAGTATTTT; cdr3_aa: CASSSSQGWADTQYF
clone_size: -; d_call: -; j_call: TRBJ1-6; v_call: TRBV5-4; cdr3_nt: TGTGCCAGCAGCTTGGGATTGGCCCCGCCCCTCCACTTT; cdr3_aa: CASSLGLAPPLHF